This passage covers 20 T cell receptor beta chains from one sample sequenced in a study of glioma-infiltrating T cells. The iRepertoire nested amplicon-rescue multiplex PCR amplified TCR alpha and beta CDR3s from RNA. Each CDR3 protein is one row after TCRdb ran MiXCR on the multiplex PCR reads. Of 300,000 to 400,000 distinct CDR3 sequences listed, roughly two fifths are singletons. The sequenced sample was glioma tissue, nonneoplastic brain tissue, or PBMCs (not recorded which). The receptors originated from a human donor with low-grade glioma or glioblastoma, undergoing nonglioma brain surgery, or in good health (not recorded which).

There are a few counts of this clonotype. In DNA form, the CDR3 reads TGTGCCAGCAGCCAAGAGAGAATAGCGGGGGTCTACGAGCAGTACTTC. It is translated as CASSQERIAGVYEQYF. This chain connects TRBV4-2 to TRBJ2-7; TRBD2 matches 9 bases. This CDR3 comprises 16 residues. Germline assignment: CDR1 LGHNA and CDR2 YNFKEQ. Losses at the gene ends were 0 bases for V and 3 bases for J; bases not matched to a gene: 6.

In its sample, this clonotype was seen many times. The chain employs TRBV27 and TRBJ2-7; D possibly corresponds to TRBD2 (6 bases). This CDR3 region has 16 residues. Germline V gene data show CDR1 as MNHEY and CDR2 as SMNVEV (reference sequence). Trimming cost V 2 bases and J 3 bases, with 17 bases left between them. The CDR3 is CASSLLGFSGFYEQYF. CDR3 in DNA: TGTGCCAGCAGTTTACTAGGGTTTAGCGGATTCTACGAGCAGTACTTC.

This rearrangement joins TRBV10-3 to TRBJ1-1; the D gene is possibly TRBD1 (6 bases). Trimming removed 7 bases from V and 1 base from J, with 13 bases in between. Looked up from germline, CDR1 is ENHRY and CDR2 is SYGVKD. The CDR3 covers 14 residues. The CDR3 coding sequence is TGTGCCATCACCTCCGGAGGGGGGAACACTGAAGCTTTCTTT. Translation gives CAITSGGGNTEAFF.

The rearrangement joins TRBV11-2 to TRBJ2-3, with TRBD2 as a possible D gene (7 bases). CDR3 size: 14 residues. Germline V gene sequence: CDR1 SGHAT, CDR2 FQNNGV. V shed 3 bases and J shed 4 bases, with 11 bases lying between them. CDR3 DNA sequence: TGTGCCAGCAGCTTCGGGGGGCTGGCAGATACGCAGTATTTT. The encoded protein is CASSFGGLADTQYF.

The chain has TRBV6-2 or TRBV6-3 and TRBJ2-1; 8 bases match TRBD2. The CDR3 has 14 amino acids. Trimming at V came to 7 bases and at J to 9 bases, leaving 11 bases not matched to a gene. CDR1 MNHEY and CDR2 SVGEGT come from the germline V gene. CDR3 in amino acids: CASNRGGLYSEQFF. CDR3 DNA: TGTGCCAGCAACCGGGGGGGACTTTACTCTGAGCAGTTCTTC.

The chain has TRBV6-1 and TRBJ2-5; the D is unclear. Between the trimmed V and J ends, which lost 1 base and 0 bases, there was a span of 6 bases. This CDR3 is built from 14 residues. Germline assignment: CDR1 MNHNS and CDR2 SASEGT. The CDR3 DNA is TGTGCCAGCAGTGAAGGGTGGGACCAAGAGACCCAGTACTTC. It specifies CASSEGWDQETQYF.

Many counts were recorded for this clonotype. CDR3 nucleotides: TGTGCCAGCGCCCTCCAGCCCCCTAGCGGGAGTTGGAGTGAGCAGTTCTTC. Residues: CASALQPPSGSWSEQFF. The chain recombines TRBV27 with TRBJ2-1, with 10 positions matching TRBD2. The CDR3 is 17 residues long. Germline V gene sequence: CDR1 MNHEY, CDR2 SMNVEV (reference sequence). V lost 8 bases and J lost 9; bases outside the gene matches: 19.

This clonotype has a handful of counts. This chain connects TRBV7-9 to TRBJ2-3; TRBD2 matches 7 bases. Germline CDR1 is SEHNR and CDR2 is FQNEAQ (reference sequence). The ends lost 4 bases at V and 5 bases at J; junction bases unmatched: 12. The CDR3 loop spans 16 amino acids. The CDR3 bases are TGTGCCAGCAGCTCCCGGTCTAGCGGACCAGGAGATACGCAGTATTTT. Protein: CASSSRSSGPGDTQYF.

A single count supports this clonotype. This chain joins TRBV28 and TRBJ2-1; D is unclear. Germline CDR1 is MDHEN and CDR2 is SYDVKM. The CDR3 contains 11 residues. V was shortened by 3 bases and J by 8 bases, with 5 bases between the two germline ends. Written as DNA, the CDR3 is TGTGCCAGCAGTTTGGCCGATGAGCAGTTCTTC. Its protein is CASSLADEQFF.

The chain carries TRBV6-1 and TRBJ1-1; D is perhaps TRBD1 (6 bases). Germline CDR1 reads MNHNS; CDR2 reads SASEGT. Trimming pared 10 bases from V and 0 bases from J, leaving 12 bases between. The CDR3 has 13 amino acids. This CDR3 is CAIRGAVNTEAFF. The CDR3 DNA is TGTGCCATCAGGGGAGCTGTGAACACTGAAGCTTTCTTT.

This clonotype was seen at least ten times. This sequence joins TRBV15 and TRBJ2-5, with no clear D. The germline V and J ends were trimmed by 0 bases and 5 bases, with 7 bases remaining between them. The CDR3 consists of 13 residues. CDR1 is LNHNV and CDR2 is YYDKDF in the germline V gene (reference sequence). The CDR3 bases are TGTGCCACCAGCAGAGATCCAGAGGAGACCCAGTACTTC. Translating it yields CATSRDPEETQYF.

As regards this clonotype: This may come from a read error, since a much larger clone is one base off. The chain is built from TRBV28 and TRBJ1-1; D not certain. The germline V gene has CDR1 MDHEN and CDR2 SYDVKM. The CDR3 is made up of 13 amino acids. The CDR3 loop reads CTSSLPDWTEAFF. CDR3 nucleotide sequence: TGTACCAGCAGTTTACCCGACTGGACTGAAGCTTTCTTT. The full variable domain, in which reference TRBV28 and TRBJ1-1 provide the parts outside the CDR3, is DVKVTQSSRYLVKRTGEKVFLECVQDMDHENMFWYRQDPGLGLRLIYFSYDVKMKEKGDIPEGYSVSREKKERFSLILESASTNQTSMYLCTSSLPDWTEAFFGQGTRLTVV.

This clonotype occurred many times. The rearrangement uses TRBV27 and TRBJ1-2, with 8 positions matching TRBD1. The CDR3 extends over 13 amino acids. The V and J ends lost 5 bases and 8 bases, in that order; junction bases with no gene match: 7. CDR1 and CDR2 from the germline V gene are MNHEY and SMNVEV (reference sequence). CDR3 coding DNA: TGTGCCAGCAGTGCCCTGACAGGGGTCGGCTACACCTTC. Protein sequence: CASSALTGVGYTF.

V gene TRBV4-3 combines with J gene TRBJ2-3; TRBD2 matches at 9 bases. Germline values: CDR1 LGHNA, CDR2 YSLEER. The CDR3 is made up of 20 amino acids. The J segment lost 2 bases and the V segment lost 0 bases, leaving 15 bases of the junction unmatched. The CDR3 coding sequence is TGCGCCAGCAGCCAAGAATACGGGCTAGCGGGGACCGCCCACACAGATACGCAGTATTTT. Residues: CASSQEYGLAGTAHTDTQYF.

The gene calls are TRBV7-2 and TRBJ2-1, with TRBD2 matching over 11 bases. Trimming at V came to 5 bases and at J to 9 bases, leaving 9 bases not matched to a gene. Germline values: CDR1 SGHTA, CDR2 FQGNSA. The CDR3 totals 15 residues. CDR3 region: CASSPPSGRQSEQFF. CDR3 DNA: TGTGCCAGCAGCCCACCTAGCGGGAGGCAATCTGAGCAGTTCTTC.

Comments on this clonotype: The junction departs from the called germline gene at one end, perhaps through a read error. The chain carries TRBV28 and TRBJ2-1, with no clear D. Germline CDR1 and CDR2: MDHEN and SYDVKM. The CDR3 has 18 amino acids. CDR3 amino acids: CASSLPTLKVGPYNEQLF. CDR3 nucleotide sequence: TGTGCCAGCAGTTTACCGACCCTGAAGGTGGGTCCCTACAATGAGCAGCTCTTC. The whole variable domain, remainder taken from reference TRBV28 and TRBJ2-1, is DVKVTQSSRYLVKRTGEKVFLECVQDMDHENMFWYRQDPGLGLRLIYFSYDVKMKEKGDIPEGYSVSREKKERFSLILESASTNQTSMYLCASSLPTLKVGPYNEQLFGPGTRLTVL.

CDR3 coding DNA: TGTGCCAGCAGCTTTACGCGGGAGGTGGCTCCCCAGTTCTTC. Translation gives CASSFTREVAPQFF. J is TRBJ2-1 and V is TRBV7-9; 8 nucleotides align to TRBD2. The J segment lost 13 bases and the V segment lost 3 bases, leaving 11 bases of the junction unmatched. Germline-derived CDR1 and CDR2 are SEHNR and FQNEAQ (reference sequence). The CDR3 spans 14 residues.

This sequence joins TRBV2 and TRBJ2-7; 9 nucleotides match TRBD2. Germline trimming cut 0 bases from V and 2 bases from J; bases unmatched to any gene: 5. This CDR3 has 16 residues. From germline, CDR1 is SNHLY and CDR2 FYNNEI. CDR3 region: CASSEAKRGVTYEQYF. The CDR3 DNA reads as TGTGCCAGCAGTGAAGCTAAGCGGGGGGTTACCTACGAGCAGTACTTC.

This clonotype came up many times. J is TRBJ2-1 and V is TRBV27; D ambiguous. CDR3 length: 16 residues. The germline V gene encodes CDR1 MNHEY and CDR2 SMNVEV (reference sequence). V lost 5 bases to trimming and J lost 0 bases, with 14 bases between them. Here the CDR3 reads CASSLVGFNSYNEQFF. The DNA of the CDR3 is TGTGCCAGCAGTCTCGTGGGCTTCAACTCCTACAATGAGCAGTTCTTC.

The CDR3 here is CASSPLPGQGWHEQYF. The CDR3 nucleotides read TGTGCCAGCAGCCCCCTCCCGGGACAGGGTTGGCACGAGCAGTACTTC. V and J are TRBV7-8 and TRBJ2-7, with TRBD1 matching 9 bases. The CDR3 totals 16 residues. J was trimmed by 5 bases and V by 5 bases; bases with no gene match: 13. The germline V gene has CDR1 SGHVS and CDR2 FQNEAQ.